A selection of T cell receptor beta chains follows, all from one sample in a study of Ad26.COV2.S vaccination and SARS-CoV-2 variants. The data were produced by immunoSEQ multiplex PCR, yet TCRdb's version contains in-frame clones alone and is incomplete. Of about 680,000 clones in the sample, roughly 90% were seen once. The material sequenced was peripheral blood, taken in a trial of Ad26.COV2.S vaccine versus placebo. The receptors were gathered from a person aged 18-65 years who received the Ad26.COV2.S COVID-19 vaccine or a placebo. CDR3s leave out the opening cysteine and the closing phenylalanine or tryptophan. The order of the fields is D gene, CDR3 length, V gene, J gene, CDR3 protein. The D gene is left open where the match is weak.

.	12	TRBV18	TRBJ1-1	ASSPLTGNTEAF
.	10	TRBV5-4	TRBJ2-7	ASSLDGGKWH
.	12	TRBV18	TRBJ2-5	ASSLGQTQETQY
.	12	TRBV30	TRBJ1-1	AWSRSDLNTEAF
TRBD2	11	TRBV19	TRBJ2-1	ASRFAPSGGAF
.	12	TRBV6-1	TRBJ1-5	ASSEGSVNQPQH
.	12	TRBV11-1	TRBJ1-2	ASSLNRDLYGYT
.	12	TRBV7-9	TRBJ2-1	ASSLEQSASEQF
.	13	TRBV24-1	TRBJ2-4	ATEEGGAAKNIQY
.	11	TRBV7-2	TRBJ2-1	ASSGSSIGEQF
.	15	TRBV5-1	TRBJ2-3	ASSLVYNPLSTDTQY
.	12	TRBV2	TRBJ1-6	ASSGAGLDSPLH
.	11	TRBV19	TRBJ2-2	ASKSGNTGELF
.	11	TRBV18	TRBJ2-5	ASSPPGLETQY
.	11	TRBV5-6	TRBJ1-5	ASSLGGHQPQH
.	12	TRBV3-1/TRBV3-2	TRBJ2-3	ASSQIIEVDTQY